Sequencing of this TCR beta chain was carried out in a study of neurological immune-mediated disorders (dated by TCRdb to between 2018 and 2020). In terms of the full investigation: Peripheral blood TCR-beta repertoires from HTLV-I-associated myelopathy (HAM/TSP) patients, multiple sclerosis patients and healthy controls were compared by UMI-based sequencing. Alongside PBMC samples, the set of fewer than 110 TCR-beta libraries contained longitudinal samples, technical triplicates, and paired CD4+ and CD8+ T-cell subsets that had been sorted. The cohort comprised roughly 65 subjects: about 14 HAM/TSP patients, 35 or so multiple sclerosis patients and 20 or so healthy controls.

This clonotype was seen repeatedly, ten times or more. No cognate antigen has been identified for it. Base qualities are missing; no much larger clone stands one base away. The investigation overall reported the following: Expanded clones from different subjects shared no identical CDR3 amino acid sequences, which suggests that TCR-beta repertoires were private in all groups. TCR clonal expansion was greatest in HAM/TSP patients and smallest in MS patients, who ranked below even healthy controls.

cDNA synthesis used template-switch 5'RACE with a primer carrying a 10-nucleotide random unique molecular identifier tagging each TCR transcript. Over 170 million TCR-beta sequences, covering 15-18 subjects, were produced in each sequencing run. The RNeasy kit was used for extraction of total RNA. The KAPA Real-time Library Amplification kit was used to amplify TCR-beta VDJ regions with primers for the TCR constant region and the 5'RACE anchor. A first PCR added sample indexes and Illumina adaptors, after which a second PCR increased the library yield. After Ampure bead purification, the TCR product of roughly 650 bp was size-selected on a 2% E-gel SizeSelection system. Before pooling, library quality was checked on a Bioanalyzer, concentration was measured with Qubit, and libraries were quantified with the Kapa Library Quantification kit. Libraries were sequenced paired-end 2 x 150 bp on an Illumina HiSeq 2500. To increase sequence diversity, about 23-30% phiX was spiked into each library pool. In the paper's pipeline: The quality-filtered reads were processed with the UMI-based MiGEC pipeline, whose error correction step removed more than 80% of the raw TCR sequences. VDJ genes were aligned to IMGT germline references, and each clonotype was defined by a unique CDR3 amino acid sequence together with V-J genes. Clonal expansion, Shannon diversity and CDR3 relatedness (CalcPairwiseDistances, ClusterSamples) were evaluated with VDJtools, and phylogenetic trees were built with CLCbio workbench. Clones with at least 8 unique UMIs were defined as expanded, with this threshold being based on coefficient-of-variation modelling across technical triplicates. TCRdb ran its own pipeline on the public reads, namely fastp trimming at Q25 and MiXCR clone calling, and kept in-frame beta chains. Here each entry gathers all rows of one CDR3 protein and keeps the most common genes and DNA. The authors' filters were not applied to this entry. The sample has 30,000 or so distinct CDR3 sequences on record, approximately 15% of them singletons. In total, the top ten clones hold roughly a quarter of the sample.

Healthy controls were blood bank volunteers in Maryland, USA. Libraries from unsorted PBMCs were made from 2 million PBMCs kept in RNAlater at -80 degrees C until RNA extraction. PBMCs were separated from peripheral blood using Ficoll-Hypaque density gradient centrifugation and then cryopreserved in liquid nitrogen. The sequence derives from a man aged 65 to 79 in good health. The specimen was PBMCs.

The nucleotide sequence reads TGTGCCAGCGCGAGGGAAGAGACCCAGTACTTC. Its protein reads: CASAREETQYF. The chain is assembled from TRBV12-3 or TRBV12-4 and TRBJ2-5; the best D guess is TRBD2, with 5 bases matching. The CDR3 runs 11 amino acids, cysteine and phenylalanine included. The kept DNA is CDR3 alone, 33 bases in frame from the first base. V sheds 8 bases and J sheds 3 bases, leaving 7 bases between their ends.